This TCR beta chain was sequenced during a study of OX40 agonist ivuxolimab in advanced cancers. Overall study: Mean age about 60 years, range roughly 23 to 79; roughly 80% male. Partial responses occurred in Three dose-escalation patients, one with hepatocellular carcinoma and two with cutaneous melanoma. Study-level findings and limits: Certain nonresponders likewise exhibited a low normalized T-cell clonal expansion. Expanded clones belonging to CD8+ T cells outnumbered, on average, those of CD4+.

The table came from immunoSEQ multiplex PCR; TCRdb's copy has only in-frame clones and leaves some out. The data show some 99,000 clones, 90% seen once. The germline V gene encodes CDR1 LGHNA and CDR2 YNFKEQ. With 8 bases clipped from V and 1 base from J, the junction kept 21 bases outside the gene matches. The CDR3 contains 20 residues. Concerning this clone: No antigen is known for it.

This sequence joins TRBV4-2 and TRBJ2-3; the match to TRBD2 covers 10 bases. This TCR came from an adult with an advanced solid tumor such as melanoma, head and neck, liver or kidney cancer. Here the sequenced sample was CD4+ or CD8+ T cells sorted from blood, taken in a trial of the OX40 agonist ivuxolimab. The CDR3 loop reads CASDPQPRLAGVGGTDTQYF. Written as DNA, the CDR3 is TGTGCCAGCGATCCTCAACCCCGGCTAGCGGGAGTCGGGGGCACAGATACGCAGTATTTT.